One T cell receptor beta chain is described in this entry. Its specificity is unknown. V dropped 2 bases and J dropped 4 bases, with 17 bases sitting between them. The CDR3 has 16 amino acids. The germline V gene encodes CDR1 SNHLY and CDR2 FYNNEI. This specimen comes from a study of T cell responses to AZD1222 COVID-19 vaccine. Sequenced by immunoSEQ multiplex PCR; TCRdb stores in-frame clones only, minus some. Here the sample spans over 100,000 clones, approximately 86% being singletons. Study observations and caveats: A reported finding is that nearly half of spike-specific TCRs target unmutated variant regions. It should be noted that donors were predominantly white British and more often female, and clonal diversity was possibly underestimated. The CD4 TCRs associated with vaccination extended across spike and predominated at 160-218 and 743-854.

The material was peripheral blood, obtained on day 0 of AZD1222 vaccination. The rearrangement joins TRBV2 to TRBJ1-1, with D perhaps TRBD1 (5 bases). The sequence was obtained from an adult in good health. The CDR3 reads CASSEHRNPGATEAFF. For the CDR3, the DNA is TGTGCCAGCAGTGAACATCGGAACCCCGGGGCCACTGAAGCTTTCTTT. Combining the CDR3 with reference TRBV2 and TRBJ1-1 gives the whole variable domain EPEVTQTPSHQVTQMGQEVILRCVPISNHLYFYWYRQILGQKVEFLVSFYNNEISEKSEIFDDQFSVERPDGSNFTLKIRSTKLEDSAMYFCASSEHRNPGATEAFFGQGTRLTVV.